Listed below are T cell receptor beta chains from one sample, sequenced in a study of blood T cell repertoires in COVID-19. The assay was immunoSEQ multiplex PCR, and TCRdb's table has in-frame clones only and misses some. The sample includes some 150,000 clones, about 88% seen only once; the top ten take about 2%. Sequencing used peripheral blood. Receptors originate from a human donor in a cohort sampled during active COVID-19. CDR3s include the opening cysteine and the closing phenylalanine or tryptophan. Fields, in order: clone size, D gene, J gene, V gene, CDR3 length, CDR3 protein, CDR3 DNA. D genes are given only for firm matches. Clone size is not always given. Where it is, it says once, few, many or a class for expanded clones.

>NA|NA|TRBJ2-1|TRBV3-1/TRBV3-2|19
CASSQDAKTGKRHSNEQFF
TGTGCCAGCAGCCAAGATGCCAAGACAGGCAAACGTCATTCGAATGAGCAGTTCTTC
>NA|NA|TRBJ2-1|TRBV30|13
CAAGTSRLNEQFF
TGTGCGGCGGGAACTAGCAGACTCAATGAGCAGTTCTTC
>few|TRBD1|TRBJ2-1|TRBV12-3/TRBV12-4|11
CASSIRDREFF
TGTGCCAGCAGCATCCGGGACAGGGAGTTCTTC
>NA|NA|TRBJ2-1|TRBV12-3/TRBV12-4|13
CASSLGEGVRQFF
TGTGCCAGCAGTTTGGGTGAGGGGGTAAGGCAGTTCTTC
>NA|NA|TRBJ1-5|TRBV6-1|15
CASSEGGWGDQPQHF
TGTGCCAGCAGTGAAGGCGGATGGGGGGACCAGCCCCAGCATTTT
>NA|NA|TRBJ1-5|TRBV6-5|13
CASKGGSNQPQHF
TGTGCCAGCAAAGGGGGAAGCAATCAGCCCCAGCATTTT
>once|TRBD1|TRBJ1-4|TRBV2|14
CASTKTGASEKLFF
TGTGCCAGCACAAAGACAGGGGCGAGTGAAAAACTGTTTTTT
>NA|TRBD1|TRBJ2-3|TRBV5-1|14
CASSSGTGRNTQYF
TGCGCCAGCAGCTCGGGGACAGGGCGGAATACGCAGTATTTT
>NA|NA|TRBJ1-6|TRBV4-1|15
CASSQARGLFSPLHF
TGCGCCAGCAGCCAAGCGCGGGGACTTTTTTCACCCCTCCACTTT
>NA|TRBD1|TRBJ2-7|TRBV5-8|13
CASSLQGAREQYF
TGTGCCAGCAGCTTACAGGGGGCGAGAGAGCAGTACTTC
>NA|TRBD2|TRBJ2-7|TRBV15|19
CATSLSLTSGGVSSYEQYF
TGTGCCACCAGCCTTTCCCTGACTAGCGGGGGGGTGAGCTCCTACGAGCAGTACTTC
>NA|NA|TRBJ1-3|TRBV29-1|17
CSVAFSPGHSSGNTIYF
TGCAGCGTTGCCTTCTCCCCGGGACACAGCTCTGGAAACACCATATATTTT
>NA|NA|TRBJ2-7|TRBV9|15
CASSGGALSSYEQYF
TGTGCCAGCAGCGGGGGAGCTCTAAGCTCCTACGAGCAGTACTTC
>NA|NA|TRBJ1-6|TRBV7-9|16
CASSLDLISRYSPLHF
TGTGCCAGCAGCTTAGATCTCATTTCGAGATATTCACCCCTCCACTTT
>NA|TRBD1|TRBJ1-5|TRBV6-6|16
CASSYSRAGGNQPQHF
TGTGCCAGCAGTTACTCTAGGGCAGGGGGGAATCAGCCCCAGCATTTT
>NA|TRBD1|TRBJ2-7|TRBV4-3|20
CASSQDLVGTGGLAGYEQYF
TGCGCCAGCAGCCAAGATCTGGTAGGGACAGGGGGGCTAGCCGGCTACGAGCAGTACTTC
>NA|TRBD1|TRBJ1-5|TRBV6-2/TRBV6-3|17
CASSKGTGQDSNQPQHF
TGTGCCAGCAGCAAAGGGACAGGGCAGGATAGCAATCAGCCCCAGCATTTT
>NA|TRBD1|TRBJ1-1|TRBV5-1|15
CASSFTGQGGTEAFF
TGCGCCAGCAGCTTTACGGGACAGGGAGGTACTGAAGCTTTCTTT
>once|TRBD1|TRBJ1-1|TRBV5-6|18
CASSLASGTGGWGTEAFF
TGTGCCAGCAGCTTGGCCAGCGGGACAGGGGGATGGGGCACTGAAGCTTTCTTT
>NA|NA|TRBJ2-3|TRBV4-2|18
CASSQGTRRQARTDTQYF
TGTGCCAGCAGCCAAGGTACGCGGAGACAGGCTAGGACAGATACGCAGTATTTT
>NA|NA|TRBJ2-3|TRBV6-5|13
CASSRPFGDTQYF
TGTGCCAGCAGCCGCCCCTTCGGAGATACGCAGTATTTT
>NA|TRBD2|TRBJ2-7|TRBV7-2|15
CASRLGLAETYGQYF
TGTGCCAGCAGGCTGGGACTAGCGGAAACCTACGGGCAGTACTTC
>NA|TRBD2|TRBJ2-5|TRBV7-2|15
CASSLSGANQETQYF
TGTGCCAGCAGCCTTAGCGGGGCCAATCAAGAGACCCAGTACTTC
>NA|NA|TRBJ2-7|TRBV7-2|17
CASSWRTRLGGQDEQYF
TGTGCCAGCAGCTGGAGGACGAGGCTCGGGGGGCAAGACGAGCAGTACTTC
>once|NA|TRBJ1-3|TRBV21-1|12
CASSKVENTIYF
TGTGCCAGCAGCAAAGTAGAAAACACCATATATTTT
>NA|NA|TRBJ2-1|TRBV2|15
CASSEDLSSYNEQFF
TGTGCCAGCAGTGAAGACCTAAGCTCCTACAATGAGCAGTTCTTC
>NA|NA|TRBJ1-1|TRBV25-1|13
CASSEFRVAEAFF
TGTGCCAGCAGTGAATTCAGGGTCGCTGAAGCTTTCTTT
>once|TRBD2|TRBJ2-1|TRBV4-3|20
CASSQNRGTSGGPGYNEQFF
TGCGCCAGCAGCCAAAATCGGGGGACTAGCGGGGGGCCAGGCTACAATGAGCAGTTCTTC
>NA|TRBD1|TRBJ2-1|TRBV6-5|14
CASTSRDSYNEQFF
TGTGCCAGCACCTCCCGGGACAGCTACAATGAGCAGTTCTTC
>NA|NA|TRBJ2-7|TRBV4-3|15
CASSQGTLSSYEQYF
TGCGCCAGCAGCCAAGGGACACTCAGCTCCTACGAGCAGTACTTC
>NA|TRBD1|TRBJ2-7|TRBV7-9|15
CASSDPDRLSYEQYF
TGTGCCAGCAGCGACCCGGACAGGCTGAGCTACGAGCAGTACTTC
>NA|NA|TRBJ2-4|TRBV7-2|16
CASSPLGPAIQDIQYF
TGTGCCAGCAGCCCTTTGGGGCCGGCGATCCAGGACATTCAGTACTTC